One and the same sample provided the 32 T cell receptor beta chains below, sequenced in a study of cytomegalovirus exposure and HLA in healthy donors. Primers: 60 Vbeta forward and 13 Jbeta reverse. The assay was immunoSEQ multiplex PCR, and TCRdb's table has in-frame clones only and misses some. The sample has about 200,000 clones, around 80% seen once. Specimen: PBMCs. The receptors stem from a woman in her thirties in good health and CMV-seropositive.

The table lists this clone with a count of one. This chain joins TRBV27 and TRBJ2-1, with 11 bases identical to TRBD2. The CDR3 is 15 amino acids. J was trimmed by 7 bases and V by 5 bases; bases with no gene match: 7. Germline assignment: CDR1 MNHEY and CDR2 SMNVEV (reference sequence). The CDR3 coding sequence is TGTGCCAGCAGTCCAAAGACTAGCGGGGTGAATGAGCAGTTCTTC. The encoded protein is CASSPKTSGVNEQFF.

This rearrangement joins TRBV7-2 to TRBJ2-3; 8 bases match TRBD2. The CDR3 runs to 15 residues. Trimming removed 5 bases from V and 0 bases from J; junction bases left unmatched: 4. Germline values: CDR1 SGHTA, CDR2 FQGNSA. CDR3 DNA: TGTGCCAGCAGCCCGTGGACTAGCAGCACAGATACGCAGTATTTT. Amino acids: CASSPWTSSTDTQYF. The full variable domain, with the rest looked up from reference TRBV7-2 and TRBJ2-3, is GAGVSQSPSNKVTEKGKDVELRCDPISGHTALYWYRQSLGQGLEFLIYFQGNSAPDKSGLPSDRFSAERTGGSVSTLTIQRTQQEDSAVYLCASSPWTSSTDTQYFGPGTRLTVL.

This sequence joins TRBV9 and TRBJ2-1; 7 positions agree with TRBD1. CDR3 length equals 15 residues. Per the germline V gene, CDR1 is SGDLS and CDR2 is YYNGEE. V lost 4 bases to trimming and J lost 8 bases; unmatched junction nucleotides: 12. CDR3 sequence: CASSSREGGSDEQFF. CDR3 sequence (DNA): TGTGCCAGCAGCTCCAGAGAAGGGGGCAGCGATGAGCAGTTCTTC.

The chain joins TRBV6-1 to TRBJ2-7; perhaps TRBD1 as D (6 bases). This CDR3 is built from 14 residues. V was trimmed by 4 bases and J by 4 bases, leaving 14 bases between them. Germline V gene sequence: CDR1 MNHNS, CDR2 SASEGT. The CDR3 sequence: CASSGYRDGYEQYF. The CDR3 bases are TGTGCCAGCAGTGGGTACAGGGATGGTTACGAGCAGTACTTC.

This chain uses TRBV4-2 with TRBJ1-6, with D perhaps TRBD1 (5 bases). Looked up from germline, CDR1 is LGHNA and CDR2 is YNFKEQ. The CDR3 contains 17 residues. The V end was cut by 0 bases, the J end by 6 bases, with 15 bases between. Written as DNA, the CDR3 is TGTGCCAGCAGCCAAGATCAGGGCGAGAACGTTAATTCACCCCTCCACTTT. Translated: CASSQDQGENVNSPLHF.

In its sample, this clone was seen a few times. J is TRBJ2-3 and V is TRBV4-3; no reliable D call. The CDR3 is made up of 14 amino acids. V was shortened by 0 bases and J by 10 bases, with 14 bases between the two germline ends. Germline V CDR1 and CDR2: LGHNA, YSLEER. The CDR3 here is CASSQDLRSLAQYF. The DNA of the CDR3 is TGCGCCAGCAGCCAAGATCTGAGAAGTCTCGCGCAGTATTTT.

This sequence joins TRBV5-4 and TRBJ2-1, with 10 positions matching TRBD2. CDR1 is SGHNT, CDR2 YYREEE, per germline (reference sequence). The CDR3 is 16 residues long. With V trimmed by 4 bases and J by 2 bases, 6 bases remained unmatched. CDR3 DNA: TGTGCCAGCAGCAGCCGGACTAGCGGACCCTACAATGAGCAGTTCTTC. It encodes CASSSRTSGPYNEQFF. Filled out from reference TRBV5-4 and TRBJ2-1, the complete variable domain reads ETGVTQSPTHLIKTRGQQVTLRCSSQSGHNTVSWYQQALGQGPQFIFQYYREEENGRGNFPPRFSGLQFPNYSSELNVNALELDDSALYLCASSSRTSGPYNEQFFGPGTRLTVL.

This sequence joins TRBV15 and TRBJ2-5; TRBD1 matches 11 bases. With 5 bases clipped from V and 4 bases from J, the junction kept 6 bases outside the gene matches. This CDR3 spans 15 amino acids. CDR1 LNHNV and CDR2 YYDKDF come from the germline V gene (reference sequence). This chain's CDR3 is CATSVGTGGGETQYF. In nucleotides, the CDR3 is TGTGCCACCAGCGTGGGGACAGGGGGTGGAGAGACCCAGTACTTC.

The V gene is TRBV5-6, the J gene TRBJ2-7, with D unresolved. Germline loops: CDR1 SGHDT, CDR2 YYEEEE. The CDR3 runs to 13 residues. Trimming left V 0 bases short and J 1 base short, with 5 bases between. The chain's CDR3 is CASSLVVSYEQYF. The CDR3 nucleotides read TGTGCCAGCAGCTTGGTAGTTTCCTACGAGCAGTACTTC. Complete variable domain (other parts from reference TRBV5-6 and TRBJ2-7): DAGVTQSPTHLIKTRGQQVTLRCSPKSGHDTVSWYQQALGQGPQFIFQYYEEEERQRGNFPDRFSGHQFPNYSSELNVNALLLGDSALYLCASSLVVSYEQYFGPGTRLTVT.

This chain connects TRBV6-5 to TRBJ2-1; the match to TRBD1 covers 7 bases. Germline values: CDR1 MNHEY, CDR2 SVGAGI. V shed 6 bases, J shed 9 bases, and the junction held 14 bases outside the gene matches. CDR3 length: 15 amino acids. In DNA, the CDR3 is TGTGCCAGCAGCCACGGTGGTGAGGGGGCTATTGAGCAGTTCTTC. This translates into CASSHGGEGAIEQFF.

The CDR3 spells CASNLRGTSGRDEQYF. CDR3 sequence (DNA): TGTGCCAGCAATTTACGTGGGACTAGCGGGAGGGACGAGCAGTACTTC. The V gene is TRBV6-6, the J gene TRBJ2-7, with TRBD2 matching 16 bases. CDR1 MNHNY and CDR2 SVGAGI come from the germline V gene (reference sequence). With V trimmed by 7 bases and J by 5 bases, 8 bases remained unmatched. The CDR3 consists of 16 residues.

This clone was found once. The CDR3 DNA is TGTGCCAGTAGTCCAGAGACAGGGACCTATGGCTACACCTTC. Its translation is CASSPETGTYGYTF. This chain links TRBV19 with TRBJ1-2; 7 nucleotides agree with TRBD1. Germline CDR1 is LNHDA and CDR2 is SQIVND (reference sequence). With V trimmed by 5 bases and J by 4 bases, 7 bases remained unmatched. The length of the CDR3 is 14 residues.

This sequence joins TRBV4-3 and TRBJ2-7; 7 bases fit TRBD1. The CDR3 has 16 residues. The junction had 5 bases not matched to a gene; V was cut back by 0 bases and J by 0 bases. Per the germline V gene, CDR1 is LGHNA and CDR2 is YSLEER. The CDR3 bases are TGCGCCAGCAGCCAAGATCTAGGGACAGTCTCCTACGAGCAGTACTTC. Translation: CASSQDLGTVSYEQYF.

A few counts support this clone. The CDR3 bases are TGCGCCAGCAGCTCTCAGATGTTAGCGGCCCCCGACGTTAGGGAGCAGTACTTC. Translation gives CASSSQMLAAPDVREQYF. The chain carries TRBV5-1 and TRBJ2-7; D might be TRBD2 (6 bases). Germline V gene sequence: CDR1 SGHRS, CDR2 YFSETQ. V lost 3 bases to trimming and J lost 7 bases, with 29 bases between them. The CDR3 covers 18 residues.

The chain has TRBV15 and TRBJ2-1, with 8 bases lining up with TRBD1. Trimming cost V 3 bases and J 10 bases; bases outside gene matches: 8. The CDR3 has 14 residues. Germline V gene data show CDR1 as LNHNV and CDR2 as YYDKDF (reference sequence). The CDR3 reads CATSRGQVIREQFF. In DNA, the CDR3 is TGTGCCACCAGCAGGGGACAGGTGATACGGGAGCAGTTCTTC.

The rearrangement joins TRBV6-4 to TRBJ1-3; possibly TRBD1 for D (6 bases). Germline CDR1 reads MRHNA; CDR2 reads SNTAGT. The length of the CDR3 is 15 residues. V dropped 0 bases and J dropped 4 bases, with 10 bases sitting between them. In DNA form, the CDR3 reads TGTGCCAGCAGTGACTCAGGGACACGGGGAAACACCATATATTTT. The encoded protein is CASSDSGTRGNTIYF.

The chain combines TRBV4-3 with TRBJ2-1; D might be TRBD2 (6 bases). The CDR3 consists of 16 residues. CDR1 and CDR2 (germline): LGHNA, YSLEER. V was pared by 1 base and J by 3 bases, with 13 bases between. In DNA, the CDR3 is TGCGCCAGCAGCCAAGCTCCCGGGGGAGGCTACAATGAGCAGTTCTTC. Translated, it gives CASSQAPGGGYNEQFF.

The CDR3: CASSQEGRGLTQETQYF. CDR3 nucleotide sequence: TGCGCCAGCAGCCAAGAGGGCAGGGGGCTTACCCAAGAGACCCAGTACTTC. The rearrangement links TRBV4-3 to TRBJ2-5, with TRBD1 identical over 8 bases. V trimming: 0 bases; J trimming: 1 base; junction bases outside the gene matches: 7. This CDR3 is built from 17 residues. Per germline, CDR1 LGHNA and CDR2 YSLEER.

There are a few counts of this clone. The chain couples TRBV11-2 to TRBJ1-1; no firm D call. Germline values: CDR1 SGHAT, CDR2 FQNNGV. The germline V and J ends were trimmed by 5 bases and 3 bases, with 10 bases remaining between them. There are 13 residues in the CDR3. The CDR3 DNA follows: TGTGCCAGCAGCCCCAACAAGTACACTGAAGCTTTCTTT. This gives the protein CASSPNKYTEAFF.

The V call is TRBV27, the J call TRBJ2-7; D is possibly TRBD1 (5 bases). In germline, CDR1 is MNHEY, CDR2 SMNVEV (reference sequence). The CDR3 sequence is 14 residues long. The V end was cut by 3 bases, the J end by 0 bases, with 9 bases between. The DNA of the CDR3 is TGTGCCAGCAGTTTGTTGGACAACTCCTACGAGCAGTACTTC. Protein sequence: CASSLLDNSYEQYF.

J is TRBJ1-6 and V is TRBV9, with a weak D call TRBD1 (5 bases). Trimming stripped 0 bases from V and 10 bases from J, with 17 bases between. This CDR3 is 16 amino acids long. Germline CDR1 SGDLS, CDR2 YYNGEE. CDR3 region: CASSVEGSAGRSPLHF. CDR3 sequence (DNA): TGTGCCAGCAGCGTAGAAGGCTCGGCAGGGAGGTCACCCCTCCACTTT.

The V and J genes are TRBV7-2 and TRBJ1-1; 7 bases line up with TRBD1. V shed 1 base, J shed 7 bases, and the junction held 12 bases outside the gene matches. The germline V gene has CDR1 SGHTA and CDR2 FQGNSA. This CDR3 region has 16 residues. Here the CDR3 DNA reads TGTGCCAGCAGCTTAGGACAGGGAGTAGGTAATTTTGAAGCTTTCTTT. Translation gives CASSLGQGVGNFEAFF. The full variable domain, completed using reference TRBV7-2 and TRBJ1-1, is GAGVSQSPSNKVTEKGKDVELRCDPISGHTALYWYRQSLGQGLEFLIYFQGNSAPDKSGLPSDRFSAERTGGSVSTLTIQRTQQEDSAVYLCASSLGQGVGNFEAFFGQGTRLTVV.

Note on this clone: This sample also contains other DNA sequences that code for the same CDR3. The chain couples TRBV6-1 to TRBJ1-5; 7 nucleotides align to TRBD1. V lost 5 bases, J lost 1 base, and 5 bases stayed unmatched. Germline-derived CDR1 and CDR2 are MNHNS and SASEGT. The CDR3 totals 15 residues. Here the CDR3 DNA reads TGTGCCAGCAGTCCGACAGGGTTAAGCAATCAGCCCCAGCATTTT. This codes for CASSPTGLSNQPQHF.

There are a few counts of this clone. This rearrangement joins TRBV27 to TRBJ1-5, with D possibly TRBD1 on 6 matching bases. This CDR3 has 15 amino acids. V dropped 2 bases and J dropped 9 bases, with 17 bases sitting between them. In germline, CDR1 is MNHEY, CDR2 SMNVEV (reference sequence). CDR3 amino acids: CASSLMNRVEGPQHF. The CDR3 DNA reads as TGTGCCAGCAGTTTAATGAACAGGGTCGAGGGGCCCCAGCATTTT.

This clone was seen just once. The chain uses TRBV7-2 and TRBJ2-3, with unresolved D. The CDR3 has 15 amino acids. Germline CDR1 and CDR2: SGHTA and FQGNSA. The ends were cut back, 4 bases at V and 0 bases at J, with 11 bases in the middle. CDR3 bases: TGTGCCAGCAGCTCCCAGCGTTCTAGCACAGATACGCAGTATTTT. Its protein is CASSSQRSSTDTQYF.

V usage is TRBV15 and J usage is TRBJ2-2, with 7 positions matching TRBD1. J was trimmed by 7 bases and V by 3 bases; bases with no gene match: 2. The CDR3 has 13 residues. Germline CDR1 and CDR2: LNHNV and YYDKDF (reference sequence). DNA for the CDR3: TGTGCCACCAGCAGGGGACAGAACGGGGAGCTGTTTTTT. It codes for CATSRGQNGELFF. Full variable domain (missing parts from reference TRBV15 and TRBJ2-2): DAMVIQNPRYQVTQFGKPVTLSCSQTLNHNVMYWYQQKSSQAPKLLFHYYDKDFNNEADTPDNFQSRRPNTSFCFLDIRSPGLGDTAMYLCATSRGQNGELFFGEGSRLTVL.

The gene calls are TRBV10-3 and TRBJ1-6; TRBD1 aligns across 10 bases. Germline CDR1 is ENHRY and CDR2 is SYGVKD. The CDR3 loop spans 13 amino acids. J lost 14 bases, V lost 7 bases, and 8 bases had no gene match. CDR3 nucleotides: TGTGCCATCACCCGGGACAGGGGTATGGCCCTCCACTTT. Protein product: CAITRDRGMALHF.

The genes are TRBV29-1 and TRBJ1-1; 10 bases are shared with TRBD1. The CDR3 covers 13 residues. V lost 6 bases, J lost 3 bases, and 4 bases stayed unmatched. Germline CDR1 is SQVTM and CDR2 is ANQGSEA. The CDR3, as DNA: TGCAGCGTGGGAGGACAGGGGGACACTGAAGCTTTCTTT. Translating it yields CSVGGQGDTEAFF.

J is TRBJ2-1 and V is TRBV27; D perhaps matches TRBD2 (5 bases). Trimming took off 6 bases at V and 4 bases at J, with 7 bases between the two ends. This CDR3 is built from 12 residues. The germline CDR1 and CDR2 sequences are MNHEY and SMNVEV (reference sequence). CDR3 nucleotides: TGTGCCAGCAGCCGAGGGTACAATGAGCAGTTCTTC. This translates into CASSRGYNEQFF.

The chain uses TRBV19 and TRBJ1-3; perhaps TRBD1 as D (5 bases). Trimming removed 6 bases from V and 2 bases from J, with 14 bases in between. From germline, CDR1 is LNHDA and CDR2 SQIVND (reference sequence). CDR3 size: 15 residues. The CDR3 here is CASSLSGSAGNTIYF. The CDR3 coding sequence is TGTGCCAGTAGCCTATCAGGGTCAGCTGGAAACACCATATATTTT.

The chain joins TRBV2 to TRBJ2-2; tentative D call: TRBD2 (5 bases). There are 14 residues in the CDR3. Trimming took off 8 bases at V and 0 bases at J, with 10 bases between the two ends. Germline V gene lookup returns CDR1 SNHLY and CDR2 FYNNEI. CDR3 residues: CASAGVTNTGELFF. DNA for the CDR3: TGTGCCAGCGCCGGGGTGACGAACACCGGGGAGCTGTTTTTT.

The chain is built from TRBV6-6 and TRBJ1-1, with D tentatively TRBD1 (5 bases). Germline V CDR1 and CDR2: MNHNY, SVGAGI (reference sequence). V was clipped by 5 bases and J by 4 bases, with 20 bases between them. This CDR3 has 16 amino acids. The CDR3 sequence is CASSTLLSGVVTEAFF. The CDR3 DNA reads TGTGCCAGCAGTACTCTCCTCTCGGGGGTCGTCACTGAAGCTTTCTTT.